The rows below give T cell receptor beta chains drawn from one sample of a study of T cell responses to AZD1222 COVID-19 vaccine. Profiled with immunoSEQ multiplex PCR; TCRdb holds only in-frame clones, not every one. The sample lists approximately 160,000 clones, 87% occurring once. Sequences were derived from peripheral blood, sampled on day 0 of AZD1222 vaccination. The receptors were gathered from an adult in good health. CDR3s include the opening cysteine and the closing phenylalanine or tryptophan. The D gene is left open where the match is weak. Clone size is stated in some rows and not others, as once, few, many or a class when expanded.

TGTGCCAGCAGCGTTCAAGCAAATGCTGAGCAGTTCTTC | CASSVQANAEQFF | TRBJ2-1 | NA | TRBV9 | 13 | NA
TGTGCCAGCTCAGGACCTGAGGGACTCGGGGGGGCGAACTATGGCTACACCTTC | CASSGPEGLGGANYGYTF | TRBJ1-2 | NA | TRBV18 | 18 | NA
TGCGCCAGCAGTGAGTCTAGCGGTGGAGGCACCGGGGAGCTGTTTTTT | CASSESSGGGTGELFF | TRBJ2-2 | NA | TRBV10-1 | 16 | NA
TGTGCCAGCAGCTTAGCGCCGTCTAGCGGGACCCTCACCGGGGAGCTGTTTTTT | CASSLAPSSGTLTGELFF | TRBJ2-2 | TRBD2 | TRBV11-2 | 18 | NA
TGTGCCAGCAGCTTAGGTGGCATCGGCACCGGGGAGCTGTTTTTT | CASSLGGIGTGELFF | TRBJ2-2 | NA | TRBV7-2 | 15 | NA
TGTGCCAGTAGTTTTGACCCTCGCACCGGGGAGCTGTTTTTT | CASSFDPRTGELFF | TRBJ2-2 | NA | TRBV19 | 14 | NA
TGTGCCAGTAGTATGGAGGGCCGTACGGGCTATGGCTACACCTTC | CASSMEGRTGYGYTF | TRBJ1-2 | NA | TRBV19 | 15 | once
TGTGCCTGGAGCCCGCACAGGGGCGGGGGCTACACCTTC | CAWSPHRGGGYTF | TRBJ1-2 | TRBD1 | TRBV30 | 13 | NA
TGTGCCAGTAGTCCTCAGGGATTCTATGGCTACACCTTC | CASSPQGFYGYTF | TRBJ1-2 | NA | TRBV19 | 13 | NA
TGTGCCAGCAGCACTGGACACCTCAATCAGCCCCAGCATTTT | CASSTGHLNQPQHF | TRBJ1-5 | NA | TRBV2 | 14 | NA
TGTGCCAGCAGTCCAGGCAGGGCTGGAAACACCATATATTTT | CASSPGRAGNTIYF | TRBJ1-3 | NA | TRBV27 | 14 | NA
TGTGCCAGTAGTATCTCCAACAGGGTTCCCTACACCTTC | CASSISNRVPYTF | TRBJ1-2 | NA | TRBV19 | 13 | few
TGTGCCTGGAGTGTTGGGCAGGGGATAGGAGAGCAGTACTTC | CAWSVGQGIGEQYF | TRBJ2-7 | NA | TRBV30 | 14 | NA
TGTGCCTGGAGACAAAACGTTGTAGGGAACACTGAAGCTTTCTTT | CAWRQNVVGNTEAFF | TRBJ1-1 | NA | TRBV30 | 15 | NA
TGTGCCAGCACCTTCCTCTTAAAGGCCGAACCGGTCTATGGCTACACCTTC | CASTFLLKAEPVYGYTF | TRBJ1-2 | NA | TRBV21-1 | 17 | once
TGTGCCACCAGCAGAGGACAGGGACCATACAATGAGCAGTTCTTC | CATSRGQGPYNEQFF | TRBJ2-1 | TRBD1 | TRBV15 | 15 | NA
TGTGCCAGCAGCGTAGGGGGGAGCACTGAAGCTTTCTTT | CASSVGGSTEAFF | TRBJ1-1 | NA | TRBV9 | 13 | NA
TGTGCCAGCAGCTTGGAAGGGTTGGGCTATGGCTACACCTTC | CASSLEGLGYGYTF | TRBJ1-2 | NA | TRBV5-4 | 14 | NA
TGCGCCAGCAGCTTATCCCGGGTCACCGGGGAGCTGTTTTTT | CASSLSRVTGELFF | TRBJ2-2 | NA | TRBV5-1 | 14 | NA
TGTGCCAGCAGTTTAAGGGCAGGTTACACTGAAGCTTTCTTT | CASSLRAGYTEAFF | TRBJ1-1 | NA | TRBV27 | 14 | NA
TGTGCCAGCAAAGCGAGGACGAGCACAGATACGCAGTATTTT | CASKARTSTDTQYF | TRBJ2-3 | NA | TRBV6-5 | 14 | few
TGTGCCAGCAGTGAAGTGTTGTCAGGATGGGGGGATGGCTACACCTTC | CASSEVLSGWGDGYTF | TRBJ1-2 | NA | TRBV2 | 16 | NA
TGCAGCGTTGATGTTCTGGCAGGAAAATATGGCTACACCTTC | CSVDVLAGKYGYTF | TRBJ1-2 | NA | TRBV29-1 | 14 | NA
TGTGCCAGCTCACCTCCGGGACAGGGGTCGACTGAAGCTTTCTTT | CASSPPGQGSTEAFF | TRBJ1-1 | TRBD1 | TRBV18 | 15 | NA
TGTGCCAGCACGATCTTGGGGGAGCTGTTTTTT | CASTILGELFF | TRBJ2-2 | NA | TRBV28 | 11 | few
TGTGCCAGCAGCGTAGGGGGGAGGGCCACCGGGGAGCTGTTTTTT | CASSVGGRATGELFF | TRBJ2-2 | TRBD2 | TRBV9 | 15 | NA
TGTGCCAGCAGCCCCGGGACAGGGGAAAATTCACCCCTCCACTTT | CASSPGTGENSPLHF | TRBJ1-6 | TRBD1 | TRBV7-2 | 15 | NA
TGTGCCAGCAGTTACTCGTTGAACACTGAAGCTTTCTTT | CASSYSLNTEAFF | TRBJ1-1 | NA | TRBV6-2/TRBV6-3 | 13 | NA
TGTGCCAGTAGTTCGGCGGGAGGTGGGGATATTGGGCAGTATTTT | CASSSAGGGDIGQYF | TRBJ2-3 | TRBD2 | TRBV19 | 15 | NA
TGTGCCAGTAGTATTCTTCCCGGGACAGGGCAAAGAGATGGCTACACCTTC | CASSILPGTGQRDGYTF | TRBJ1-2 | TRBD1 | TRBV19 | 17 | few
TGTGCCAGCAGTGGGACCCCCTCCTACGAGCAGTACTTC | CASSGTPSYEQYF | TRBJ2-7 | NA | TRBV28 | 13 | once
TGTGCCAGCAGCTTGCTGCGACAGGTCTCATATGGCTACACCTTC | CASSLLRQVSYGYTF | TRBJ1-2 | NA | TRBV13 | 15 | NA
TGTGCCAGCACAGGGCACTTAAACACCATATATTTT | CASTGHLNTIYF | TRBJ1-3 | NA | TRBV28 | 12 | NA
TGTGCCAGCAGGAAACAGGGGGCGCGAGAGACCCAGTACTTC | CASRKQGARETQYF | TRBJ2-5 | TRBD1 | TRBV6-5 | 14 | NA
TGTGCCACGGGGGTCTCCACCGGGGAGCTGTTTTTT | CATGVSTGELFF | TRBJ2-2 | NA | TRBV28 | 12 | NA
TGTGCCAGCAGTTGGCAGAATGGCTACGAGCAGTACTTC | CASSWQNGYEQYF | TRBJ2-7 | NA | TRBV27 | 13 | NA
TGTGCCAGCAGCTTAACAGTCGTTGGGGGGAAGGAAGCTTTCTTT | CASSLTVVGGKEAFF | TRBJ1-1 | NA | TRBV7-3 | 15 | NA
TGTGCCAGCAGCGTTGGTCTAGCGGGAGCCGAGCAGTACTTC | CASSVGLAGAEQYF | TRBJ2-7 | TRBD2 | TRBV9 | 14 | NA
TGTGCCAGCTCACCACGGACCTCCATCGGGAAGAACACTGAAGCTTTCTTT | CASSPRTSIGKNTEAFF | TRBJ1-1 | NA | TRBV18 | 17 | NA
TGTGCCAGCAGTTACGCACAGGGGGCGCCGGGAGGCTACACCTTC | CASSYAQGAPGGYTF | TRBJ1-2 | TRBD1 | TRBV6-5 | 15 | NA
TGCGCCAGCAGCTTGGCCTGGGCGGGGTCTGGGGCCAACGTCCTGACTTTC | CASSLAWAGSGANVLTF | TRBJ2-6 | NA | TRBV5-1 | 17 | NA
TGTGCCAGCAGTGACGCAGCCAGTATTTCCTACGAGCAGTACTTC | CASSDAASISYEQYF | TRBJ2-7 | NA | TRBV6-1 | 15 | NA
TGTGCCAGCAGTGGGGTGCGGGCCGAGGACTATGGCTACACCTTC | CASSGVRAEDYGYTF | TRBJ1-2 | NA | TRBV2 | 15 | NA
TGTGCCAGCAGTGAGATGATAGGACAGGGAAGCAATGAGCAGTTCTTC | CASSEMIGQGSNEQFF | TRBJ2-1 | TRBD1 | TRBV2 | 16 | NA